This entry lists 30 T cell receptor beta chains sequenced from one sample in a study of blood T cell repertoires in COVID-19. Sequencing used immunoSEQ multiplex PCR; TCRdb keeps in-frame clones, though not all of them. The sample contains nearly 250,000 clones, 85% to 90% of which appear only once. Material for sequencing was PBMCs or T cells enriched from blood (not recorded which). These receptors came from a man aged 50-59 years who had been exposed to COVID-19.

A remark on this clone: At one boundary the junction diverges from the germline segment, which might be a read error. CDR3 sequence: CASSQTGNPEAFF. DNA of the CDR3: TGTGCCAGCAGCCAGACAGGGAACCCTGAAGCTTTCTTT. This chain joins TRBV5-6 and TRBJ1-1; 7 bases match TRBD1. The germline V gene encodes CDR1 SGHDT and CDR2 YYEEEE. The CDR3 sequence is 13 residues long.

The CDR3 DNA is TGTGCCAGCAGCCCAACCCGACAGGGCCTGAATGAAAAACTGTTTTTT. Amino acids: CASSPTRQGLNEKLFF. This chain joins TRBV11-3 and TRBJ1-4, with 7 positions matching TRBD1. The CDR3 runs to 16 residues. CDR1 is SGHNT and CDR2 is YENEEA in the germline V gene. Trimming cost V 5 bases and J 5 bases; bases outside gene matches: 11.

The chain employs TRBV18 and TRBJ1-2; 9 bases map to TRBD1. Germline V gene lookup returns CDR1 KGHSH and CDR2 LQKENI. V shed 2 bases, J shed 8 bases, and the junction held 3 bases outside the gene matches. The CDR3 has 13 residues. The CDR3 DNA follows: TGTGCCAGCTCACCAGGGACAGGGAACGGCTACACCTTC. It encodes CASSPGTGNGYTF.

The CDR3 bases are TGTGCCAGCTCACCCCAAGCTAGCTTCTACAATGAGCAGTTCTTC. Translated: CASSPQASFYNEQFF. The V call is TRBV18, the J call TRBJ2-1, with D maybe TRBD2 (5 bases). Germline V gene data show CDR1 as KGHSH and CDR2 as LQKENI. V gave up 3 bases and J gave up 3 bases, with 12 bases separating them. The CDR3 is 15 amino acids.

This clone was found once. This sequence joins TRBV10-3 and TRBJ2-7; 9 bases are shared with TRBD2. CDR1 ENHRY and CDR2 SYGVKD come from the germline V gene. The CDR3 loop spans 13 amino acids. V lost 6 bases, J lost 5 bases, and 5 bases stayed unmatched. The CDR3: CAISKAGGDEQYF. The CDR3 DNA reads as TGTGCCATCAGCAAGGCGGGGGGGGACGAGCAGTACTTC.

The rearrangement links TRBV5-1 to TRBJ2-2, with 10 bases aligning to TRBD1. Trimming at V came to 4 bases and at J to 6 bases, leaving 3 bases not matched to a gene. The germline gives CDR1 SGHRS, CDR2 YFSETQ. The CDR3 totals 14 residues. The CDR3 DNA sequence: TGCGCCAGCAGCGGACAGGGGGATGCCGGGGAGCTGTTTTTT. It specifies CASSGQGDAGELFF.

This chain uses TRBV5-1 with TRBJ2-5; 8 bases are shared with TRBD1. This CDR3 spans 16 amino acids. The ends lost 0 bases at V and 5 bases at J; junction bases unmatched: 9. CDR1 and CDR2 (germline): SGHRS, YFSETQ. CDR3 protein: CASSLAGQGGPETQYF. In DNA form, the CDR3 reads TGCGCCAGCAGCTTGGCCGGACAGGGTGGACCGGAGACCCAGTACTTC.

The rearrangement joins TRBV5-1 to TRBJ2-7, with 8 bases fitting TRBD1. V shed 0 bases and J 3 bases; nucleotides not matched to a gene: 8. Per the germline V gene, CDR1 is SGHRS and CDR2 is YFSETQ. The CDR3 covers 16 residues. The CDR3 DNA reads TGCGCCAGCAGCTTGGCCGGACAGGGAAGTAGCTACGAGCAGTACTTC. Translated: CASSLAGQGSSYEQYF.

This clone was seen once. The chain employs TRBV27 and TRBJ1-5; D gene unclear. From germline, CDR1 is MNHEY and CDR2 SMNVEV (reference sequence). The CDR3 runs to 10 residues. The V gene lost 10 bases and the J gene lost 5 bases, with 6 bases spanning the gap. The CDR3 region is CATSYQPQHF. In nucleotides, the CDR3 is TGTGCCACCTCCTATCAGCCCCAGCATTTT.

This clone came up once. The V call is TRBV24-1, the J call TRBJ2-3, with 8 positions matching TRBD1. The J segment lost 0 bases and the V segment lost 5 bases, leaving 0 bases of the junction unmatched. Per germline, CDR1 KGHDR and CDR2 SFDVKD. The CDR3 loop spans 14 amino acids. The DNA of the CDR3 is TGTGCCACCAGTGGGACAGGGAGCACAGATACGCAGTATTTT. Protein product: CATSGTGSTDTQYF.

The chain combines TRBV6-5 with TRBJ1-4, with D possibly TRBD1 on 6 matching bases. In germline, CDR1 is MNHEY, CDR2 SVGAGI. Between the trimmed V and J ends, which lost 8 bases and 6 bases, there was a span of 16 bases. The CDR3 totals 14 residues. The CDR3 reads CASYYRAFDEKLFF. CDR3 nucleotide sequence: TGTGCCAGCTACTACAGGGCGTTTGATGAAAAACTGTTTTTT.

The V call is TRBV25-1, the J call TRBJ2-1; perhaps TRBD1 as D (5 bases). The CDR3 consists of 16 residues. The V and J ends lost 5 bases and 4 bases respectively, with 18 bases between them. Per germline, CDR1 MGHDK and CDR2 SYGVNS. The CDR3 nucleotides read TGTGCCAGCAGTTCAGTAGACAGTTTTCGATACAATGAGCAGTTCTTC. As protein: CASSSVDSFRYNEQFF.

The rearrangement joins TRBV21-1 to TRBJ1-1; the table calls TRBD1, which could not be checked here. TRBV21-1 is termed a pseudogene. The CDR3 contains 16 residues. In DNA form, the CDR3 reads TGTGCCAGCAGCACCACCGAGGGGGAGTTCAACACTGAAGCTTTCTTT. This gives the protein CASSTTEGEFNTEAFF.

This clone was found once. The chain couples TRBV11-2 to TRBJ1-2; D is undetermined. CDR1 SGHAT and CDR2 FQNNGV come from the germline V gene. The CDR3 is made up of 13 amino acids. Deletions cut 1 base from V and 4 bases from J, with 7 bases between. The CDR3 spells CASSLGGRYGYTF. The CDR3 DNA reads TGTGCCAGCAGCTTAGGAGGCCGCTATGGCTACACCTTC.

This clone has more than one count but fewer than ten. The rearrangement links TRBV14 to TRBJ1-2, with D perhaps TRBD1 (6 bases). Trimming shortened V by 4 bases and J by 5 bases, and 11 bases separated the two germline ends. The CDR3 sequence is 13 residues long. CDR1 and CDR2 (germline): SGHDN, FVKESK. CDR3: CASSRRTVYGYTF. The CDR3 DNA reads TGTGCCAGCAGCCGACGGACAGTATATGGCTACACCTTC.

The CDR3 region is CASSSDSANYGYTF. As DNA, the CDR3 is TGTGCCAGCAGTTCAGACAGCGCTAACTATGGCTACACCTTC. The rearrangement links TRBV27 to TRBJ1-2; D is perhaps TRBD1 (5 bases). V lost 4 bases and J 0 bases, leaving 9 bases between the germline ends. The CDR3 has 14 amino acids. Per the germline V gene, CDR1 is MNHEY and CDR2 is SMNVEV (reference sequence).

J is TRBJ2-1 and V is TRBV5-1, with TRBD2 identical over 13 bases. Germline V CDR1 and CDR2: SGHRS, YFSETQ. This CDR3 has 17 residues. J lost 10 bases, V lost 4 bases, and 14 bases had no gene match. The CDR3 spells CASSPTLLAGGPGEQFF. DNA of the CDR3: TGCGCCAGCAGCCCAACCTTACTAGCGGGAGGGCCTGGGGAGCAGTTCTTC.

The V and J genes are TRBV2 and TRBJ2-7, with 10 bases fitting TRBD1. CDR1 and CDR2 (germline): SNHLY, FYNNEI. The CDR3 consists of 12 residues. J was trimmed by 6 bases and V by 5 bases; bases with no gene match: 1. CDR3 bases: TGTGCCAGCAGTAGGGACAGGGGCGAGCAGTACGTC. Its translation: CASSRDRGEQYV.

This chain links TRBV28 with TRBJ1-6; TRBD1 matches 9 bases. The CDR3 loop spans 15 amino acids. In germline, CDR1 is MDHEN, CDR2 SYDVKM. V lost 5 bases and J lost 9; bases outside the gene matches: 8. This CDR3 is CASSQNRGLSSPLHF. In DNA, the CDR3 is TGTGCCAGCAGTCAAAACAGGGGGCTTAGTTCACCCCTCCACTTT.

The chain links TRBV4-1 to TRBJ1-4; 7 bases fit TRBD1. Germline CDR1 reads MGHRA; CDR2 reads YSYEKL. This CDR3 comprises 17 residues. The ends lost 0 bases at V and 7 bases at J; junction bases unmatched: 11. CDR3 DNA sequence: TGCGCCAGCAGCCAAGAGGGCGGGCGGGCAGGGGGTGAAAAACTGTTTTTT. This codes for CASSQEGGRAGGEKLFF.

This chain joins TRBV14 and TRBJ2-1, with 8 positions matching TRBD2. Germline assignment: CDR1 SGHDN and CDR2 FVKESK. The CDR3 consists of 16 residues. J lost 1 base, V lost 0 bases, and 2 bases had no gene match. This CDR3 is CASSQDTSGSYNEQFF. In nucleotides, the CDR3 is TGTGCCAGCAGCCAAGATACTAGCGGATCCTACAATGAGCAGTTCTTC.

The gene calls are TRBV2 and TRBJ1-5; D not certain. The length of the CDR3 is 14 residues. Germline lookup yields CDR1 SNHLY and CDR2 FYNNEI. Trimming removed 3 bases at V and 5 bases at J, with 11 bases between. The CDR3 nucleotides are TGTGCCAGCAGTGATAGAGTCGGGGATCAGCCCCAGCATTTT. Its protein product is CASSDRVGDQPQHF.

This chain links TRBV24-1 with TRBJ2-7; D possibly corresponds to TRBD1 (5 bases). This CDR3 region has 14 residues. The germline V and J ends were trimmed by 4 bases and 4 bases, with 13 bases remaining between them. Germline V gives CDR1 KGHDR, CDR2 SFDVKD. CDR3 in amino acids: CATSDHRNRYEQYF. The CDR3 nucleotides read TGTGCCACCAGTGACCACAGGAATAGGTACGAGCAGTACTTC.

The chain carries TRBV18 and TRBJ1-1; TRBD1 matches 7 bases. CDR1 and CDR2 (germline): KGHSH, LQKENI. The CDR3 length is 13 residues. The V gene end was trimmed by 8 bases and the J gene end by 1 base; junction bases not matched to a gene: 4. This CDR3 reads CASAGQANTEAFF. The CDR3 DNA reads TGTGCCAGCGCCGGACAGGCGAACACTGAAGCTTTCTTT.

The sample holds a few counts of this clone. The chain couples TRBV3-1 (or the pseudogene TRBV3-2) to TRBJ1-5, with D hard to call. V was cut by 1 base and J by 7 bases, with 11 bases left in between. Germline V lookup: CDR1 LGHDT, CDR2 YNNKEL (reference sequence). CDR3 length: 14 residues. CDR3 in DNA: TGTGCCAGCAGCCAAGGGAGGGCCTGGCAGCCCCAGCATTTT. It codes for CASSQGRAWQPQHF.

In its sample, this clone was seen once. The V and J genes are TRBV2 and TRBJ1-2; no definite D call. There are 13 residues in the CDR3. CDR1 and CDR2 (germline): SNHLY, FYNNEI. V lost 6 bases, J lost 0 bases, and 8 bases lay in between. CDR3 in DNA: TGTGCCAGCAGCGCGGACTCTAACTATGGCTACACCTTC. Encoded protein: CASSADSNYGYTF.

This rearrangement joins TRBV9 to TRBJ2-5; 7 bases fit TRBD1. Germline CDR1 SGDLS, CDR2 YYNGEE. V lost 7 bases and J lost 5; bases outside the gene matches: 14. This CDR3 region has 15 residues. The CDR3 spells CASARRGSRMETQYF. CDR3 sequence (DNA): TGTGCCAGCGCCCGCAGGGGGAGCCGAATGGAGACCCAGTACTTC. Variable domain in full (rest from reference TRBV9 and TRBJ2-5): DSGVTQTPKHLITATGQRVTLRCSPRSGDLSVYWYQQSLDQGLQFLIQYYNGEERAKGNILERFSAQQFPDLHSELNLSSLELGDSALYFCASARRGSRMETQYFGPGTRLLVL.

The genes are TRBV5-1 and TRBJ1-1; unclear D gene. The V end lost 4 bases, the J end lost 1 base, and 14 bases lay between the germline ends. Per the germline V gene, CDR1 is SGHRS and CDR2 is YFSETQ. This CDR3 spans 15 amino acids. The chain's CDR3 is CASSPAGSQNTEAFF. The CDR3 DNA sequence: TGCGCCAGCAGCCCTGCCGGGAGCCAGAACACTGAAGCTTTCTTT.

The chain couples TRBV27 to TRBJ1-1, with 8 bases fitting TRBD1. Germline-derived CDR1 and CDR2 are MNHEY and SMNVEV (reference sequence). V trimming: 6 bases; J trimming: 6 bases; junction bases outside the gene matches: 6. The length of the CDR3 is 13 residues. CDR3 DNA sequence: TGTGCCAGCAGGGCCTCAGGGGGCTCTGAAGCTTTCTTT. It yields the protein CASRASGGSEAFF.

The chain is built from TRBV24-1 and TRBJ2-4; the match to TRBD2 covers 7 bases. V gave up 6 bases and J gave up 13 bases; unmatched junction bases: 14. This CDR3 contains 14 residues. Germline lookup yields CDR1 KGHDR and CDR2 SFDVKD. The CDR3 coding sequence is TGTGCCACCAGTCAAGAGGGTCGGCCCGGGGGGCAGTACTTC. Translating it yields CATSQEGRPGGQYF.